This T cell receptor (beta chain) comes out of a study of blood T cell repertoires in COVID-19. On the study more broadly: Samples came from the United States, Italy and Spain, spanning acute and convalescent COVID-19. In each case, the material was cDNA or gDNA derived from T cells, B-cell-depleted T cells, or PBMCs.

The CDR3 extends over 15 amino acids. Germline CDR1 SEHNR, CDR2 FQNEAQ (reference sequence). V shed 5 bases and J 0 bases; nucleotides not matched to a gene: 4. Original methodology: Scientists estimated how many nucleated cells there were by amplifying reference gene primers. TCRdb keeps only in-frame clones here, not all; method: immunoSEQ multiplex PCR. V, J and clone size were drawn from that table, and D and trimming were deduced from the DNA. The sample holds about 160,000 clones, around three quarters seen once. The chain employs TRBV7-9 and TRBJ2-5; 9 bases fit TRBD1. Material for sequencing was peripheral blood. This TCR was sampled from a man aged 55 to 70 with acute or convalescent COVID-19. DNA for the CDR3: TGTGCCAGCAGCCCCCGGGACAGGGACCAAGAGACCCAGTACTTC. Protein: CASSPRDRDQETQYF.